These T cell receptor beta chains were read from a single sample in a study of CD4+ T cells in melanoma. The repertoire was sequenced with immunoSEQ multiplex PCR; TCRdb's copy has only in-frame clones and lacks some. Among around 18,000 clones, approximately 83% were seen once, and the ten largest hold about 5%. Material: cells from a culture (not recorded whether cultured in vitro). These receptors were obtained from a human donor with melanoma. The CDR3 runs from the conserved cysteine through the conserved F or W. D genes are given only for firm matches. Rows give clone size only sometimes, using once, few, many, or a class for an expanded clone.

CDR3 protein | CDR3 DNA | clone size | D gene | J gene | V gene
CASSMVPPTGELFF | TGTGCCAGTAGTATGGTCCCTCCAACCGGGGAGCTGTTTTTT | . | . | TRBJ2-2 | TRBV19
CASSPPSTSGGTDTQYF | TGTGCCAGCTCACCACCTTCAACTAGCGGGGGCACAGATACGCAGTATTTT | . | TRBD2 | TRBJ2-3 | TRBV18
CASNTGTGNEKLFF | TGTGCCAGCAACACCGGGACGGGTAATGAAAAACTGTTTTTT | medium-sized | . | TRBJ1-4 | TRBV9
CASSPRGSGLGELFF | TGTGCCAGCAGCCCCCGGGGTAGCGGCCTCGGGGAGCTGTTTTTT | . | . | TRBJ2-2 | TRBV9
CARSGWDPVIHGQPQHF | TGTGCCAGAAGCGGCTGGGACCCGGTTATCCATGGGCAGCCCCAGCATTTT | . | . | TRBJ1-5 | TRBV5-3
CASGLQSGGRTDTQYF | TGTGCTAGTGGTTTGCAGAGCGGGGGCCGCACAGATACGCAGTATTTT | . | TRBD2 | TRBJ2-3 | TRBV12-5
CASSLGFGTGTEKLFF | TGTGCCAGCAGCTTGGGTTTTGGGACAGGGACTGAAAAACTGTTTTTT | . | TRBD1 | TRBJ1-4 | TRBV7-9
CASSPCTDTQYF | TGTGCCAGCAGCCCATGCACAGATACGCAGTATTTT | . | . | TRBJ2-3 | TRBV7-3
CASSFLANYGYTF | TGTGCCAGCAGCTTTTTGGCTAACTATGGCTACACCTTC | . | . | TRBJ1-2 | TRBV7-4
CASSRGQRDGYTF | TGTGCCAGCAGCCGGGGGCAGCGAGATGGCTACACCTTC | . | . | TRBJ1-2 | TRBV9
CASSRGQGPMNTEAFF | TGTGCCAGCAGTCGCGGACAGGGACCAATGAACACTGAAGCTTTCTTT | . | TRBD1 | TRBJ1-1 | TRBV6-6